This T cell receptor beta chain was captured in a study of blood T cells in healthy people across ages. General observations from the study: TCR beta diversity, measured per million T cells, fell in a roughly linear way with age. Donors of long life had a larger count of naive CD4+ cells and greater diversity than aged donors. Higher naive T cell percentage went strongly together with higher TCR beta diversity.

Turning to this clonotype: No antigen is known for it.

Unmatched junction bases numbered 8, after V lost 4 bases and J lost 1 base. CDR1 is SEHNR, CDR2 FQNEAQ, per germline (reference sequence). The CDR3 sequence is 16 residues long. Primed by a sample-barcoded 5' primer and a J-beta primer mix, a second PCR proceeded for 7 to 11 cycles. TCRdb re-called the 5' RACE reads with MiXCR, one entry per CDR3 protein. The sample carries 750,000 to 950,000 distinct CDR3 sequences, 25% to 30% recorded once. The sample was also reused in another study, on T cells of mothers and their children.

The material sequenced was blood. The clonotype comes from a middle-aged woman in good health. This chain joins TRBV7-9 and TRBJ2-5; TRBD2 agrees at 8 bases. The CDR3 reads CASSWETGTSQETQYF. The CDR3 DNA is TGTGCCAGCAGCTGGGAGACCGGGACTAGCCAAGAGACCCAGTACTTC.